One and the same sample provided the 28 T cell receptor beta chains below, sequenced in a study of T cells in Graves' hyperthyroidism and ophthalmopathy. Amplification of TCR beta CDR3 regions was performed using RNA transcripts as template. Initially, a first-round RT-PCR of the TCR CDR3 employed the HTBI primer set. Via MiXCR, TCRdb re-called the multiplex PCR reads, giving one row per CDR3 protein. In the table there are approximately 430,000 distinct CDR3 sequences, around 15% of which are singletons. The sequenced sample was blood. The receptors derive from a man in his late teens or twenties with Graves' ophthalmopathy.

This clonotype was seen many times. The V gene is TRBV27, the J gene TRBJ2-7; 9 bases line up with TRBD2. Unmatched junction bases numbered 4, after V lost 4 bases and J lost 3 bases. CDR3 size: 14 residues. Germline values: CDR1 MNHEY, CDR2 SMNVEV (reference sequence). CDR3 DNA: TGTGCCAGCAGTTCTAGCGGGAAAGACTACGAGCAGTACTTC. Encoded protein: CASSSSGKDYEQYF.

This clonotype was detected many times. The J gene is TRBJ2-3, the V gene TRBV12-3 or TRBV12-4; a possible D gene is TRBD2 (5 bases). The CDR3 loop spans 16 amino acids. The germline V and J ends were trimmed by 5 bases and 1 base, with 16 bases remaining between them. CDR3 sequence (DNA): TGTGCCAGCAGTGAAAGACTAACCCCCCGCACAGATACGCAGTATTTT. Translated, it gives CASSERLTPRTDTQYF.

For this clonotype: The CDR3 does not end in the conserved phenylalanine or tryptophan, so this is likely a read error. V usage is TRBV9 and J usage is TRBJ2-1; 9 bases fit TRBD2. Germline loops: CDR1 SGDLS, CDR2 YYNGEE. The CDR3 is made up of 17 amino acids. V lost 4 bases to trimming and J lost 4 bases; unmatched junction nucleotides: 12. CDR3 residues: CASSSTRGLAPYNEQFS. CDR3 in DNA: TGTGCCAGCAGCTCCACCCGGGGACTAGCTCCTTACAATGAGCAGTTCTCC.

This clonotype was seen more than once but under ten times. The chain combines TRBV7-3 with TRBJ2-2; D gene ambiguous. Germline values: CDR1 SGHTA, CDR2 FQGTGA. The V end was cut by 1 base, the J end by 2 bases, with 14 bases between. This CDR3 is built from 17 residues. CDR3 bases: TGTGCCAGCAGCTTAAAACCCCAAGGGATAAACACCGGGGAGCTGTTTTTT. Encoded protein: CASSLKPQGINTGELFF.

This clonotype was picked up many times. This chain connects TRBV10-2 to TRBJ2-5; D is possibly TRBD1 (5 bases). The V end lost 0 bases, the J end lost 3 bases, and 14 bases lay between the germline ends. Per germline, CDR1 WSHSY and CDR2 SAAADI. This CDR3 is built from 16 residues. The CDR3 nucleotides read TGCGCCAGCAGTGAGTCGGACAACATAAAAAAAGAGACCCAGTACTTC. Translating gives CASSESDNIKKETQYF.

This clonotype was seen ten or more times. The chain is built from TRBV11-1 and TRBJ1-4, with D uncertain. Trimming stripped 2 bases from V and 6 bases from J, with 7 bases between. Germline V gene lookup returns CDR1 SGHAT and CDR2 FQDESV (reference sequence). The CDR3 totals 13 residues. CDR3 nucleotide sequence: TGTGCCAGCAGCTTATCCGGGGATGAAAAACTGTTTTTT. Its translation is CASSLSGDEKLFF.

This clonotype was observed a few times. One end of the junction is discordant with germline, which a read error may explain. This rearrangement joins TRBV6-1 to TRBJ2-1; 7 bases are shared with TRBD1. The CDR3 consists of 15 residues. In germline, CDR1 is MNHNS, CDR2 SASEGT. The CDR3 sequence: CASSVHRGTYNEQIF. The CDR3 bases are TGTGCCAGCAGTGTACACAGGGGTACCTACAATGAGCAGATCTTC.

The genes are TRBV19 and TRBJ2-2; D gene uncertain. Germline assignment: CDR1 LNHDA and CDR2 SQIVND (reference sequence). The CDR3 runs 12 residues. V was cut by 3 bases and J by 7 bases, with 6 bases left in between. CDR3 residues: CASSIFVGELFF. The CDR3 nucleotides are TGTGCCAGTAGTATTTTCGTCGGGGAGCTGTTTTTT. Filled out from reference TRBV19 and TRBJ2-2, the complete variable domain reads DGGITQSPKYLFRKEGQNVTLSCEQNLNHDAMYWYRQDPGQGLRLIYYSQIVNDFQKGDIAEGYSVSREKKESFPLTVTSAQKNPTAFYLCASSIFVGELFFGEGSRLTVL.

The table lists this clonotype with many counts. V gene TRBV20-1 combines with J gene TRBJ2-7, with TRBD2 identical over 14 bases. Unmatched junction bases numbered 14, after V lost 3 bases and J lost 7 bases. Germline loops: CDR1 DFQATT, CDR2 SNEGSKA (reference sequence). This CDR3 has 17 residues. As DNA, the CDR3 is TGCAGTGCTAGCCCCGGGACTAGCGGGAGTGACTTGGGGGAGCAGTACTTC. It translates to CSASPGTSGSDLGEQYF.

The CDR3 loop is CASSQTTTYEQYF. In DNA, the CDR3 is TGCGCCAGCAGCCAGACTACCACCTACGAGCAGTACTTC. V is TRBV4-1 and J is TRBJ2-7, with D possibly matching TRBD2 (5 bases). CDR3 size: 13 residues. Trimming stripped 3 bases from V and 2 bases from J, with 8 bases between. CDR1 is MGHRA, CDR2 YSYEKL, per germline.

This clonotype was picked up many times. The chain has TRBV19 and TRBJ2-7, with a possible D match to TRBD2 (5 bases). This CDR3 contains 12 residues. Germline V lookup: CDR1 LNHDA, CDR2 SQIVND (reference sequence). With 9 bases removed from V and 2 bases from J, the gap between germline ends came to 11 bases. CDR3 loop: CASSAGAYEQYF. CDR3 in DNA: TGTGCCAGCAGCGCCGGGGCCTACGAGCAGTACTTC.

In this sample, this clonotype turned up a few times. The V gene is TRBV10-2, the J gene TRBJ2-7, with TRBD2 matching 11 bases. V lost 6 bases and J lost 6; bases outside the gene matches: 10. Germline V gene sequence: CDR1 WSHSY, CDR2 SAAADI. The CDR3 sequence is 15 residues long. The CDR3 DNA reads TGCGCCAGCAGGGTAGCGGGAGGGCCTACAAGCGAGCAGTACTTC. Its protein is CASRVAGGPTSEQYF.

The sample holds a few counts of this clonotype. This sequence joins TRBV19 and TRBJ1-5; 7 bases line up with TRBD1. The J segment lost 5 bases and the V segment lost 7 bases, leaving 5 bases of the junction unmatched. Per germline, CDR1 LNHDA and CDR2 SQIVND (reference sequence). The CDR3 loop spans 13 amino acids. The CDR3 nucleotides are TGTGCCAGTACAGGGGGGGTCCATCAGCCCCAGCATTTT. It codes for CASTGGVHQPQHF.

The sample holds many counts of this clonotype. The chain joins TRBV6-1 to TRBJ1-5; tentatively, D is TRBD1 (6 bases). The germline V gene encodes CDR1 MNHNS and CDR2 SASEGT. V shed 6 bases and J shed 1 base, with 13 bases lying between them. CDR3 length: 15 residues. The CDR3 sequence is CASRPQGWSNQPQHF. The CDR3, as DNA: TGTGCCAGCAGACCACAGGGATGGAGCAATCAGCCCCAGCATTTT.

Ten or more counts support this clonotype. The V call is TRBV4-1, the J call TRBJ2-3; D gene ambiguous. The CDR3 spans 14 residues. V lost 0 bases and J 4 bases, leaving 8 bases between the germline ends. Germline CDR1 MGHRA, CDR2 YSYEKL. The DNA for the CDR3 is TGCGCCAGCAGCCAAGAATATTATCCAGATACGCAGTATTTT. Translating gives CASSQEYYPDTQYF.

V and J are TRBV20-1 and TRBJ1-4, with D hard to call. This CDR3 has 13 amino acids. CDR1 is DFQATT and CDR2 is SNEGSKA in the germline V gene (reference sequence). Trimming took 3 bases from V and 0 from J, leaving 5 bases between them. The CDR3 DNA reads TGCAGTGCTAGTTGGGCAACTAATGAAAAACTGTTTTTT. Translating it yields CSASWATNEKLFF.

In this sample, this clonotype turned up a few times. As DNA, the CDR3 is TGTGCCACCAGTGATTTGTACTTGACCGGGGCCAACGTCCTGACTTTC. It codes for CATSDLYLTGANVLTF. The V call is TRBV24-1, the J call TRBJ2-6; no clear D. This CDR3 spans 16 amino acids. Germline CDR1 KGHDR, CDR2 SFDVKD. The germline V and J ends were trimmed by 0 bases and 4 bases, with 9 bases remaining between them.

This clonotype occurred many times. The V gene is TRBV20-1, the J gene TRBJ2-3, with 9 positions matching TRBD2. The CDR3 spans 15 residues. Trimming took 2 bases from V and 4 from J; bases not matched to a gene: 7. CDR1 DFQATT and CDR2 SNEGSKA come from the germline V gene (reference sequence). CDR3 loop: CSARPLAGAADTQYF. CDR3 sequence (DNA): TGCAGTGCTAGACCCTTAGCGGGGGCTGCAGATACGCAGTATTTT.

This clonotype has a count of ten or more. V and J are TRBV9 and TRBJ2-3; TRBD2 agrees at 16 bases. Germline V lookup: CDR1 SGDLS, CDR2 YYNGEE. V was clipped by 0 bases and J by 0 bases; unmatched bases: 19. CDR3 length equals 24 residues. The CDR3 spells CASSVDRGAMGLAGGPRSTDTQYF. In DNA, the CDR3 is TGTGCCAGCAGCGTAGACCGGGGGGCTATGGGACTAGCGGGAGGGCCCCGAAGCACAGATACGCAGTATTTT.

This clonotype occurred many times. The chain links TRBV29-1 to TRBJ2-1; 13 bases are a match to TRBD2. J was trimmed by 6 bases and V by 8 bases; bases with no gene match: 10. The CDR3 consists of 15 residues. CDR1 and CDR2 (germline): SQVTM, ANQGSEA. The CDR3 DNA is TGCAGCACACCCGGAGGACTAGCGGGAGTCAATGAGCAGTTCTTC. Protein sequence: CSTPGGLAGVNEQFF.

CDR3 region: CSAAPYSGNTIYF. In DNA form, the CDR3 reads TGCAGTGCTGCTCCTTACTCTGGAAACACCATATATTTT. The J gene is TRBJ1-3, the V gene TRBV20-1, with D unclear. Trimming took off 5 bases at V and 0 bases at J, with 8 bases between the two ends. The V gene's germline CDR1 is DFQATT and CDR2 SNEGSKA (reference sequence). The CDR3 extends over 13 amino acids.

This clonotype was detected a few times. The chain recombines TRBV25-1 with TRBJ2-1; 9 bases are shared with TRBD2. The V segment lost 4 bases and the J segment 0 bases; nucleotides outside the gene matches: 13. Germline lookup yields CDR1 MGHDK and CDR2 SYGVNS. The CDR3 is 19 amino acids. Here the CDR3 DNA reads TGTGCCAGCAGTGGAATCTCTCTGGCGGGAGGGAGCTCCTACAATGAGCAGTTCTTC. Encoded protein: CASSGISLAGGSSYNEQFF.

This chain joins TRBV5-1 and TRBJ2-2; D is unclear. V dropped 0 bases and J dropped 2 bases, with 2 bases sitting between them. The CDR3 runs 13 residues. CDR1 and CDR2 from the germline V gene are SGHRS and YFSETQ. The CDR3 sequence is CASSLDNTGELFF. The DNA for the CDR3 is TGCGCCAGCAGCTTGGATAACACCGGGGAGCTGTTTTTT.

This clonotype came up a few times. CDR3 DNA sequence: TGTGCCAGCAGCTTCGGGACAGGGGATTTTAGGGAGCTGTTTTTT. Protein: CASSFGTGDFRELFF. The chain has TRBV7-9 and TRBJ2-2, with 10 positions matching TRBD1. The germline CDR1 and CDR2 sequences are SEHNR and FQNEAQ (reference sequence). Unmatched junction bases numbered 7, after V lost 3 bases and J lost 9 bases. The CDR3 has 15 amino acids. The full variable domain, rest sourced from reference TRBV7-9 and TRBJ2-2, is DTGVSQNPRHKITKRGQNVTFRCDPISEHNRLYWYRQTLGQGPEFLTYFQNEAQLEKSRLLSDRFSAERPKGSFSTLEIQRTEQGDSAMYLCASSFGTGDFRELFFGEGSRLTVL.

This clonotype has a count of ten or more. The rearrangement links TRBV30 to TRBJ2-1; perhaps TRBD2 as D (6 bases). This CDR3 has 15 amino acids. Germline CDR1 GTSNPN, CDR2 SVGIG (reference sequence). Trimming stripped 3 bases from V and 11 bases from J, with 23 bases between. The CDR3 protein is CAWSPARGSGGKQFF. Here the CDR3 DNA reads TGTGCCTGGAGCCCAGCTCGGGGGTCTGGTGGTAAGCAGTTCTTC.

Many counts were recorded for this clonotype. The chain is built from TRBV15 and TRBJ2-1; D not certain. The CDR3 is 14 amino acids. V lost 0 bases to trimming and J lost 6 bases, with 9 bases between them. The germline V gene has CDR1 LNHNV and CDR2 YYDKDF (reference sequence). The DNA of the CDR3 is TGTGCCACCAGCAGAGATCGCGCTAGCAATGAGCAGTTCTTC. It translates to CATSRDRASNEQFF.

This CDR3 is CASSLDPSGREDTQYF. CDR3 DNA: TGTGCCAGCAGCTTAGATCCTAGCGGGAGGGAAGATACGCAGTATTTT. The chain joins TRBV11-2 to TRBJ2-3; 12 bases match TRBD2. The CDR3 extends over 16 amino acids. Germline V gene sequence: CDR1 SGHAT, CDR2 FQNNGV. V lost 0 bases, J lost 5 bases, and 3 bases stayed unmatched.

V and J are TRBV3-1 and TRBJ2-1; 13 bases match TRBD2. The CDR3 is 19 residues long. The ends lost 4 bases at V and 6 bases at J; junction bases unmatched: 15. CDR1 LGHDT and CDR2 YNNKEL come from the germline V gene (reference sequence). The CDR3 DNA follows: TGTGCCAGCAGCCTTTCCGGGACTAGCGGGGCCATAGGGGGCAATGAGCAGTTCTTC. Translation: CASSLSGTSGAIGGNEQFF.